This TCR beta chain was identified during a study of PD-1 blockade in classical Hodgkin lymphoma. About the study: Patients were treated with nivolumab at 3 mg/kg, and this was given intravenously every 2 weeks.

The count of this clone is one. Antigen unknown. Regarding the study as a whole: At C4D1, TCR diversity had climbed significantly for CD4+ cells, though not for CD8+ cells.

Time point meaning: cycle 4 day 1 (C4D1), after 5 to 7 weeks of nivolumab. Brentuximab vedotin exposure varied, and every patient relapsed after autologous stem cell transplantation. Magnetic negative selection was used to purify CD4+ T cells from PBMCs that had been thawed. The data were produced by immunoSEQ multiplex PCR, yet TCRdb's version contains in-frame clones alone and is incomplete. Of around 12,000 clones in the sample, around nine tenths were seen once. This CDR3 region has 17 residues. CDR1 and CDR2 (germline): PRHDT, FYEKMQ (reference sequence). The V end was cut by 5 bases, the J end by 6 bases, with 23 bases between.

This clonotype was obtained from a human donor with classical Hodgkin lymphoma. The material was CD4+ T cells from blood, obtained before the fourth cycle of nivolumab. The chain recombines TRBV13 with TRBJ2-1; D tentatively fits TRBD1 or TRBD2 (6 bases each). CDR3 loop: CASSPTRGLWEPNEQFF. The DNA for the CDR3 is TGTGCCAGCAGCCCGACCAGGGGACTCTGGGAACCCAATGAGCAGTTCTTC. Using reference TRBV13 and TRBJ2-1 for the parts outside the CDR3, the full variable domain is AAGVIQSPRHLIKEKRETATLKCYPIPRHDTVYWYQQGPGQDPQFLISFYEKMQSDKGSIPDRFSAQQFSDYHSELNMSSLELGDSALYFCASSPTRGLWEPNEQFFGPGTRLTVL.